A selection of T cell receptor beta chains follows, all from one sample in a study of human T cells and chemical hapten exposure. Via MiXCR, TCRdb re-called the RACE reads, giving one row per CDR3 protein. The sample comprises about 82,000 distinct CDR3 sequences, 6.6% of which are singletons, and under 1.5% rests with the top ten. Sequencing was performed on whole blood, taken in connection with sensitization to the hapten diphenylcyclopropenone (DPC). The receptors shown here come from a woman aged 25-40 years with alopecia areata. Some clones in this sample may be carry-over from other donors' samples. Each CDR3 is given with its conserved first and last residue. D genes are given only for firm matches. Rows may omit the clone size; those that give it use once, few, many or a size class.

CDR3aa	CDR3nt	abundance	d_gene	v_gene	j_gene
CASSLAGPHNEQFF	TGTGCCAGCAGCTTAGCAGGGCCTCACAATGAGCAGTTCTTC	many	.	TRBV7-9	TRBJ2-1
CASSEDRGAGYGYTF	TGTGCCAGCAGTGAAGATAGAGGGGCAGGCTATGGCTACACCTTC	few	.	TRBV2	TRBJ1-2
CASSLGQGAAGELFF	TGTGCCAGCAGCTTGGGACAGGGGGCGGCCGGGGAGCTGTTTTTT	many	TRBD1	TRBV7-3	TRBJ2-2
CASSPRGQLNTEAFF	TGTGCCAGCAGTCCCCGGGGGCAGTTGAACACTGAAGCTTTCTTT	many	.	TRBV12-3/TRBV12-4	TRBJ1-1
CASSRDSTEAFF	TGCGCCAGCAGCCGGGACAGCACTGAAGCTTTCTTT	many	TRBD1	TRBV5-1	TRBJ1-1
CSAGGASEKLFF	TGCAGTGCCGGAGGAGCGTCGGAAAAACTGTTTTTT	many	.	TRBV20-1	TRBJ1-4
CASSWLTGDLEQYF	TGCGCCAGCAGCTGGTTGACAGGGGACCTCGAGCAGTACTTC	.	TRBD1	TRBV5-1	TRBJ2-7
CSVDRGTGVNTEAFF	TGCAGCGTTGATAGAGGGACAGGGGTGAACACTGAAGCTTTCTTT	many	TRBD1	TRBV29-1	TRBJ1-1
CASSDRAGYEQYF	TGTGCCAGCAGTGACAGGGCGGGGTACGAGCAGTACTTC	many	.	TRBV6-1	TRBJ2-7
CSAREQMGRGITDTQYF	TGCAGTGCTAGAGAGCAAATGGGGCGGGGCATCACAGATACGCAGTATTTT	many	.	TRBV20-1	TRBJ2-3
CASSSGTQQSPLHF	TGTGCCAGCAGTTCCGGGACACAGCAATCACCCCTCCACTTT	few	.	TRBV7-3	TRBJ1-6
CASSPTGQETQYF	TGCGCCAGCAGCCCGACAGGTCAAGAGACCCAGTACTTC	few	.	TRBV5-1	TRBJ2-5
CSARTARLNTEAFF	TGCAGCGCCCGAACGGCCCGCTTGAACACTGAAGCTTTCTTT	many	.	TRBV29-1	TRBJ1-1
CASSGNGGDYEQYF	TGTGCCAGCAGCGGGAATGGGGGAGACTACGAGCAGTACTTC	many	.	TRBV9	TRBJ2-7
CASTNNVGYTF	TGTGCCAGCACCAACAATGTAGGCTACACCTTC	many	.	TRBV27	TRBJ1-2
CASSLTGGPDTQYF	TGTGCCAGCAGCTTAACAGGGGGCCCAGATACGCAGTATTTT	many	TRBD1	TRBV7-9	TRBJ2-3
CSVSSGNSPLHF	TGCAGTGTCTCTTCTGGGAATTCACCCCTCCACTTT	few	.	TRBV20-1	TRBJ1-6
CASSLDIQWDTQYF	TGTGCCAGCAGCTTAGATATTCAGTGGGATACGCAGTATTTT	many	.	TRBV7-9	TRBJ2-3
CASSERGNQPQHF	TGTGCCAGCAGTGAGAGGGGCAATCAGCCCCAGCATTTT	.	.	TRBV27	TRBJ1-5
CSVEQGVLFF	TGCAGCGTTGAGCAGGGAGTTTTGTTTTTT	many	.	TRBV29-1	TRBJ1-4
CASSLWAASNTQYF	TGTGCCAGCAGCTTGTGGGCGGCTTCCAATACGCAGTATTTT	many	.	TRBV7-6	TRBJ2-3
CASSLSGGRTYEQYF	TGTGCCAGCAGCTTAAGTGGGGGGCGCACCTACGAGCAGTACTTC	many	.	TRBV7-3	TRBJ2-7
CASSSILSGVEQYF	TGTGCCAGCAGCTCAATCCTAAGCGGGGTCGAGCAGTACTTC	many	TRBD2	TRBV11-2	TRBJ2-7
CASSPLAFRGSNQPQHF	TGTGCCAGCTCACCACTCGCTTTCCGGGGTAGCAATCAGCCCCAGCATTTT	.	.	TRBV18	TRBJ1-5
CASSSNSNSYNEQFF	TGTGCCAGCAGTTCCAATTCTAACTCCTACAATGAGCAGTTCTTC	many	.	TRBV6-5	TRBJ2-1
CAISEDREGTEAFF	TGTGCCATCAGTGAAGACAGGGAGGGTACTGAAGCTTTCTTT	few	TRBD1	TRBV10-3	TRBJ1-1
CASSAQGGNNSPLHF	TGTGCCAGCAGCGCCCAGGGAGGCAATAATTCACCCCTCCACTTT	.	.	TRBV7-9	TRBJ1-6
CASAVHPGQMDEKLFF	TGTGCCAGCGCGGTCCATCCAGGACAAATGGATGAAAAACTGTTTTTT	few	.	TRBV21-1	TRBJ1-4
CASSQSRGSGNTIYF	TGTGCCAGCAGCCAAAGCAGGGGATCTGGAAACACCATATATTTT	few	.	TRBV14	TRBJ1-3
CATSDVSGGSSTDTQYF	TGTGCCACCAGTGATGTCAGCGGGGGCTCCTCCACAGATACGCAGTATTTT	many	TRBD2	TRBV24-1	TRBJ2-3
CSARGTGGLIDTQYF	TGCAGTGCTCGGGGGACCGGGGGCTTAATAGATACGCAGTATTTT	.	.	TRBV20-1	TRBJ2-3
CASGPGFREAFF	TGTGCTAGTGGACCTGGGTTTCGGGAGGCTTTCTTT	few	.	TRBV12-5	TRBJ1-1
CASSFLDRAYTDTQYF	TGTGCCAGCAGCTTCTTGGACAGGGCCTACACAGATACGCAGTATTTT	many	TRBD1	TRBV7-2	TRBJ2-3
CSAHGTSGGVLRFYNEQFF	TGCAGTGCTCATGGGACTAGCGGGGGGGTCCTTAGGTTTTACAATGAGCAGTTCTTC	few	TRBD2	TRBV20-1	TRBJ2-1
CASSLGPGDDGYTF	TGCGCCAGCAGCTTGGGTCCAGGGGATGATGGCTACACCTTC	many	.	TRBV5-1	TRBJ1-2
CASSGTGGNTEAFF	TGTGCCAGCTCAGGGACAGGGGGCAACACTGAAGCTTTCTTT	.	TRBD1	TRBV18	TRBJ1-1
CASSYPGVYEQYF	TGTGCCAGCAGTTACCCTGGCGTGTACGAGCAGTACTTC	many	.	TRBV6-2/TRBV6-3	TRBJ2-7
CSASHLAASNQPQHF	TGCAGTGCTAGCCACCTTGCAGCTAGCAATCAGCCCCAGCATTTT	many	.	TRBV20-1	TRBJ1-5
CASSLKGSLETQYF	TGTGCCAGCAGTTTAAAAGGCAGCCTGGAGACCCAGTACTTC	few	.	TRBV27	TRBJ2-5
CASSPRARVYADTQYF	TGTGCCAGCTCACCACGCGCCAGGGTATACGCAGATACGCAGTATTTT	many	.	TRBV18	TRBJ2-3
CAWVQGTPIYNEQFF	TGTGCCTGGGTCCAGGGCACACCAATCTACAATGAGCAGTTCTTC	few	.	TRBV30	TRBJ2-1
CASRGTGNYGYTF	TGTGCCAGCAGGGGGACAGGGAACTATGGCTACACCTTC	many	TRBD1	TRBV12-3/TRBV12-4	TRBJ1-2
CSTPWGNYGYTF	TGCAGCACCCCCTGGGGGAACTATGGCTACACCTTC	few	.	TRBV29-1	TRBJ1-2
CASSRDGAGANVLTF	TGTGCCAGCAGCCGGGACGGAGCTGGGGCCAACGTCCTGACTTTC	many	.	TRBV7-9	TRBJ2-6
CAWTPVQETQYF	TGTGCCTGGACCCCGGTACAAGAGACCCAGTACTTC	.	.	TRBV30	TRBJ2-5
CASHPPLESYTGELFF	TGTGCCAGCCATCCCCCACTAGAGTCGTACACCGGGGAGCTGTTTTTT	many	.	TRBV6-2/TRBV6-3	TRBJ2-2
CASSSGKGKYTDTQYF	TGTGCCAGCAGCTCTGGGAAAGGGAAATACACAGATACGCAGTATTTT	few	.	TRBV7-9	TRBJ2-3
CASSASTTGFTF	TGTGCCAGCAGTGCCAGTACAACAGGTTTTACCTTC	few	.	TRBV12-3/TRBV12-4	TRBJ1-2
CASSYSSDSGNTIYF	TGTGCCAGCAGTTACTCGTCAGATTCTGGAAACACCATATATTTT	few	.	TRBV6-5	TRBJ1-3